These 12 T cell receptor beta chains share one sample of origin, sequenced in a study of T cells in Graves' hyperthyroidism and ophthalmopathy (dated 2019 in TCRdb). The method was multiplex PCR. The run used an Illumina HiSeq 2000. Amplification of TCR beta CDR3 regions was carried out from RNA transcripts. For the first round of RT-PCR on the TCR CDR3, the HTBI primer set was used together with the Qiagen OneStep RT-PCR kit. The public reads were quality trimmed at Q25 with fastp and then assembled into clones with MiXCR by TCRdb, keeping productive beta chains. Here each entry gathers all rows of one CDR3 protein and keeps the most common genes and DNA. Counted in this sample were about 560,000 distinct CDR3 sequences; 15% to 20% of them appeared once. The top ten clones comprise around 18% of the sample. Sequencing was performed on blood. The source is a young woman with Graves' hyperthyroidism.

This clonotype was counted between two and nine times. The CDR3 spells CASSLRGGPQYF. CDR3 bases: TGTGCCAGCAGCCTGAGGGGGGGGCCGCAGTATTTT. The V call is TRBV7-9, the J call TRBJ2-3; tentatively, D is TRBD2 (7 bases). Trimming cost V 5 bases and J 10 bases, with 13 bases left between them. This CDR3 region has 12 residues. Germline CDR1 and CDR2: SEHNR and FQNEAQ (reference sequence).

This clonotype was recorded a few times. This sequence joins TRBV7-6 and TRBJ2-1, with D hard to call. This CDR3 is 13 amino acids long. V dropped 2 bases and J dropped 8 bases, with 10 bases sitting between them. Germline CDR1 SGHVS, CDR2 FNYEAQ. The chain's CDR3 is CASSLLPVDEQFF. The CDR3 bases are TGTGCCAGCAGCTTACTTCCAGTCGATGAGCAGTTCTTC.

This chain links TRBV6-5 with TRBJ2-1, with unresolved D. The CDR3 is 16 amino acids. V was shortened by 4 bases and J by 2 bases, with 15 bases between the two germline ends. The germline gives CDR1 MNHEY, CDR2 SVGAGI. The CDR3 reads CASSSPPRLTYNEQFF. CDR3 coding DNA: TGTGCCAGCAGTTCCCCCCCGCGGCTTACCTACAATGAGCAGTTCTTC.

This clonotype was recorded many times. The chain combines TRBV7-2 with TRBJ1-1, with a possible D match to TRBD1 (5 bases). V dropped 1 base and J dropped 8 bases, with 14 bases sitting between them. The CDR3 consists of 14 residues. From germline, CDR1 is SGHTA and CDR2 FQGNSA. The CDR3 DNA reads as TGTGCCAGCAGCTTAGAATTGAGCAGGGCGGAAGCTTTCTTT. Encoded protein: CASSLELSRAEAFF.

CDR3 nucleotides: TGTGCCAGCAGCTTGTGGCGGGGGGGATACAATGAGCAGTTCTTC. The encoded protein is CASSLWRGGYNEQFF. The rearrangement uses TRBV5-4 and TRBJ2-1, with 9 bases lining up with TRBD2. There are 15 residues in the CDR3. With V trimmed by 1 base and J by 4 bases, 3 bases remained unmatched. Germline values: CDR1 SGHNT, CDR2 YYREEE (reference sequence).

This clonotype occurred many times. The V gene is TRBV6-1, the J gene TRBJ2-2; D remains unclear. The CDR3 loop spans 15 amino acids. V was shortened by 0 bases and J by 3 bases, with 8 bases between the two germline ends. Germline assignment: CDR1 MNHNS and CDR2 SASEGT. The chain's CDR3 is CASSEAIADTGELFF. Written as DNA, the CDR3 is TGTGCCAGCAGTGAAGCGATCGCCGACACCGGGGAGCTGTTTTTT.

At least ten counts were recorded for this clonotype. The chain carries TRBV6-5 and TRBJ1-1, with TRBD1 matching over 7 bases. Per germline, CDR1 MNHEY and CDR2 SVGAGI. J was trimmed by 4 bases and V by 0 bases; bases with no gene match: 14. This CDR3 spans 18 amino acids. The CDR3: CASSYSTGRRGRFTEAFF. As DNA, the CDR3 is TGTGCCAGCAGTTACTCAACCGGACGGAGGGGGCGATTCACTGAAGCTTTCTTT.

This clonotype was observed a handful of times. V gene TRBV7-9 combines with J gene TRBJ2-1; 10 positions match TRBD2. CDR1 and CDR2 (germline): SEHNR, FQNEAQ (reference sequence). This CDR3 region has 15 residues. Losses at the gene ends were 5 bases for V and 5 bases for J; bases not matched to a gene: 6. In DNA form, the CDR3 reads TGTGCCAGCAGCCCCGGACTAGCGGACCACAATGAGCAGTTCTTC. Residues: CASSPGLADHNEQFF.

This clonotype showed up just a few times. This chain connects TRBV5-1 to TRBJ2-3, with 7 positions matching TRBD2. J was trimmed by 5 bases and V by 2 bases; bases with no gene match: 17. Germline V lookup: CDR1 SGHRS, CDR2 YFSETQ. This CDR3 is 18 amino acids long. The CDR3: CASSLLGRGTIRRDTQYF. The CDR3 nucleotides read TGCGCCAGCAGCTTACTGGGGCGAGGGACTATCCGGCGAGATACGCAGTATTTT. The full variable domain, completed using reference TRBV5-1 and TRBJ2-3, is KAGVTQTPRYLIKTRGQQVTLSCSPISGHRSVSWYQQTPGQGLQFLFEYFSETQRNKGNFPGRFSGRQFSNSRSEMNVSTLELGDSALYLCASSLLGRGTIRRDTQYFGPGTRLTVL.

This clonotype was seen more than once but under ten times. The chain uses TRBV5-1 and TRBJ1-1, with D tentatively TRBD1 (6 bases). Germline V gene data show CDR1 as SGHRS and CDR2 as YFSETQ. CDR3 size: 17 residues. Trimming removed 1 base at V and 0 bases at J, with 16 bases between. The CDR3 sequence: CASSLRGGFNMNTEAFF. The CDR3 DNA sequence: TGCGCCAGCAGCTTGAGAGGGGGTTTTAACATGAACACTGAAGCTTTCTTT.

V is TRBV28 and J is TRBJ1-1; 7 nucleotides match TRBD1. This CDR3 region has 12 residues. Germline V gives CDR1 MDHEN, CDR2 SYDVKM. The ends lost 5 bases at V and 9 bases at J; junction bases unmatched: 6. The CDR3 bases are TGTGCCAGCAGTCCCCGGACAGGAAAAGCTTTCTTT. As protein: CASSPRTGKAFF. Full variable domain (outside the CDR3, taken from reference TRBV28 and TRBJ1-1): DVKVTQSSRYLVKRTGEKVFLECVQDMDHENMFWYRQDPGLGLRLIYFSYDVKMKEKGDIPEGYSVSREKKERFSLILESASTNQTSMYLCASSPRTGKAFFGQGTRLTVV.

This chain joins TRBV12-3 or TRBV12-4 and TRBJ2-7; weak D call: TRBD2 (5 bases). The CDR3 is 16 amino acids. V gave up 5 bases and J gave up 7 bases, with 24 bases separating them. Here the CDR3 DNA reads TGTGCCAGCAGTCCCCTCGAAGGCAGGCGTCCGGGGGAGCAGTACTTC. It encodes CASSPLEGRRPGEQYF.